Sequencing of this T cell receptor (beta chain) was carried out in a study of spatial heterogeneity in lung cancer. Described time point: sample taken at primary tumor resection. TCRdb called the 5' RACE reads again in MiXCR, with one record for every CDR3 protein. The sample has 4,000 to 5,000 distinct CDR3 sequences; roughly 8.4% are singletons. The CDR3 sequence is 17 residues long. Germline values: CDR1 MNHNS, CDR2 SASEGT. Trimming took 5 bases from V and 1 from J; bases not matched to a gene: 11. Study-wide findings and caveats: How many expanded intratumoral alpha and beta TCRs were present tracked the tumor mutation count, which was a count of nonsynonymous mutations.

Only a few counts were recorded for this clonotype. Its antigen is unidentified. The material was lung tumor tissue, obtained at surgery. This TCR was sampled from a female donor with early-stage non-small cell lung cancer. The chain uses TRBV6-1 and TRBJ1-1; TRBD1 aligns across 9 bases. The CDR3 nucleotides are TGTGCCAGCAGTCCTAACCCGGGACAGGGAACGAACACTGAAGCTTTCTTT. This codes for CASSPNPGQGTNTEAFF.